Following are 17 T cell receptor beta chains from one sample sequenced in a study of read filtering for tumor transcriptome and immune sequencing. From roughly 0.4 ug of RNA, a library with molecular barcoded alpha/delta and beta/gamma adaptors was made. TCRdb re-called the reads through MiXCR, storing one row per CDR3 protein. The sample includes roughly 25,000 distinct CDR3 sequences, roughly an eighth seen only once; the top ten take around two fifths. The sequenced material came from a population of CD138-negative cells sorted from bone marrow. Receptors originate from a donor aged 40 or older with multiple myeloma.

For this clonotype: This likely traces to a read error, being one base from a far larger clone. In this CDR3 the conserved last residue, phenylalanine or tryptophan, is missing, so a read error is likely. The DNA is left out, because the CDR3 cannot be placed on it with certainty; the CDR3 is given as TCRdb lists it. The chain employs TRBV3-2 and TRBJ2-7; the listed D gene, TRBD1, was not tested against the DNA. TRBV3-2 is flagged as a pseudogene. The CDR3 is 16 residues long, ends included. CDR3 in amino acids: CASSQAPVANSYEQYL.

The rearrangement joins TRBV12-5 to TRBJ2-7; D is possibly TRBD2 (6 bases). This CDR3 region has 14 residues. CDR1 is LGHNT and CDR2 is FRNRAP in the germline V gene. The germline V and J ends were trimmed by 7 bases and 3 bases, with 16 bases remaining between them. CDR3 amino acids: CASALGTVSYEQYF. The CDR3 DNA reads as TGTGCTAGTGCCTTGGGGACTGTGAGCTACGAGCAGTACTTC.

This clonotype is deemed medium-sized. The CDR3 protein is CASSHLTVQATNEKLFF. CDR3 coding DNA: TGTGCCAGCTCACATCTTACGGTCCAGGCAACTAATGAAAAACTGTTTTTT. The chain recombines TRBV18 with TRBJ1-4; D remains ambiguous. V lost 4 bases and J 0 bases, leaving 15 bases between the germline ends. CDR3 size: 17 residues. Germline loops: CDR1 KGHSH, CDR2 LQKENI.

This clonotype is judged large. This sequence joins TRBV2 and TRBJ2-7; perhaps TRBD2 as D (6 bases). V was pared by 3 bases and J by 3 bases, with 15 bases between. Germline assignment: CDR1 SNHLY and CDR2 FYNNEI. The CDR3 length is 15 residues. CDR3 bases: TGTGCCAGCAGTGACGTACGGGGGAATGGCTACGAGCAGTACTTC. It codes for CASSDVRGNGYEQYF.

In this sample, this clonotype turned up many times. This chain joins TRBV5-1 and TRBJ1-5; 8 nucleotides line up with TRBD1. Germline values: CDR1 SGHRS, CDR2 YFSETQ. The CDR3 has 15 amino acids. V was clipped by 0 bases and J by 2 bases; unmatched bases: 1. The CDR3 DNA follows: TGCGCCAGCAGCTTGGAGACAGGGGGCAATCAGCCCCAGCATTTT. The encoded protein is CASSLETGGNQPQHF.

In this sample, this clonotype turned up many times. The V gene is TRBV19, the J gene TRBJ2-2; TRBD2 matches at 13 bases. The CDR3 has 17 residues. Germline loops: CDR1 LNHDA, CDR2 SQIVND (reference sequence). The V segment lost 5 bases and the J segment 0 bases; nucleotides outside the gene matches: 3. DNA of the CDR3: TGTGCCAGTAGTTCGGGACTAGCGGGGCCGAACACCGGGGAGCTGTTTTTT. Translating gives CASSSGLAGPNTGELFF.

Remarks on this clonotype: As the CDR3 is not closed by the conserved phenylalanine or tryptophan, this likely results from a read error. CDR3 coding DNA: TGTGCCAGCAGCTTAGGTCAGGGGCGCTACAAGCAGTACTCC. Amino acid sequence: CASSLGQGRYKQYS. This sequence joins TRBV7-9 and TRBJ2-7; TRBD1 might be the D (6 bases). Per the germline V gene, CDR1 is SEHNR and CDR2 is FQNEAQ (reference sequence). CDR3 length: 14 amino acids.

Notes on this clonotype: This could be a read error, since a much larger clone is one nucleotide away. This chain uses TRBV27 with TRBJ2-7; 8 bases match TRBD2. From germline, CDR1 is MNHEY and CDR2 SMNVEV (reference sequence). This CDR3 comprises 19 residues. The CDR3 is CACRPDGLKRGFLSYEQYF. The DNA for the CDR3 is TGTGCCTGCAGGCCCGATGGGCTCAAGCGGGGGTTCCTATCCTACGAGCAGTACTTC.

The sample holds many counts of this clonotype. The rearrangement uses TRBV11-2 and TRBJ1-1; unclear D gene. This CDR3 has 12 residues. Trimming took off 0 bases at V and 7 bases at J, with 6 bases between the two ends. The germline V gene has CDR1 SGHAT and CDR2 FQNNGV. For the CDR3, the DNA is TGTGCCAGCAGCTTAGAGGTTGGTGAAGCTTTCTTT. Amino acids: CASSLEVGEAFF.

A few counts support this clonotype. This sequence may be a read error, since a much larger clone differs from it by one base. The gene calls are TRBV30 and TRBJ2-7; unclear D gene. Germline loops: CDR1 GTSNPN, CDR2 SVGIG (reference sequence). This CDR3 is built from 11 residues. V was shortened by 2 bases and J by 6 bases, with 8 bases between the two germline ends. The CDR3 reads CAWSRVCEQYF. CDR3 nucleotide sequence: TGTGCCTGGAGTAGGGTATGCGAGCAGTACTTC.

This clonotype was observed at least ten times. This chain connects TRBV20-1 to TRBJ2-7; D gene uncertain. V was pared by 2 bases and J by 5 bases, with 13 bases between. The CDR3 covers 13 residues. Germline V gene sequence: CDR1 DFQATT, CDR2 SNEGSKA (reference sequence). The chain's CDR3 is CSARSPGGHEQYF. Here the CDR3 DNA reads TGCAGTGCTAGAAGCCCCGGCGGCCACGAGCAGTACTTC.

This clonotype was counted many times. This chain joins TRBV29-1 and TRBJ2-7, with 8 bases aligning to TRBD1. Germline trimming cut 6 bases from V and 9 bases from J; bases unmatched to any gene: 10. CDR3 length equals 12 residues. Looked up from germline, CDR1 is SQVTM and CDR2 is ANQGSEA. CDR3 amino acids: CSVQQGGKTQYF. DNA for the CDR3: TGCAGCGTCCAACAGGGGGGCAAGACGCAGTACTTC.

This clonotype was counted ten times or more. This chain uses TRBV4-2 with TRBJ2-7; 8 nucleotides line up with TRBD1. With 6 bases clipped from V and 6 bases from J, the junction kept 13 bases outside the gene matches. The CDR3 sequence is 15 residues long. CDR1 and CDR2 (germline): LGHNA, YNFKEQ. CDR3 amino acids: CASSQGAGFSSEQYF. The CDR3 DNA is TGTGCCAGCAGTCAGGGGGCGGGTTTTTCGTCCGAGCAGTACTTC.

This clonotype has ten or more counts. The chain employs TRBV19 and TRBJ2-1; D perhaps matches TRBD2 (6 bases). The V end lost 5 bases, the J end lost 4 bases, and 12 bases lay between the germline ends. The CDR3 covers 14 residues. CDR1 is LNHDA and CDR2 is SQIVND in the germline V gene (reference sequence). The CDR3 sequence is CASSGIADYNEQFF. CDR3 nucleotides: TGTGCCAGTAGTGGGATAGCGGATTACAATGAGCAGTTCTTC.

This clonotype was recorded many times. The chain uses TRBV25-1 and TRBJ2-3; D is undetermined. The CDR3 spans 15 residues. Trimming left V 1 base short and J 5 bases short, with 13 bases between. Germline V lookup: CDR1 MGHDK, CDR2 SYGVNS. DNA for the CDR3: TGTGCCAGCAGTGAATCTAAACCAGAACAAGATACGCAGTATTTT. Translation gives CASSESKPEQDTQYF.

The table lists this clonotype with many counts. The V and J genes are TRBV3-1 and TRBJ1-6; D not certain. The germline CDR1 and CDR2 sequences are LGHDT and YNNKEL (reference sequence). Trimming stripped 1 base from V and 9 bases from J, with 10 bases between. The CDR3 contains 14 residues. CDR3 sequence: CASSQAREGSPLHF. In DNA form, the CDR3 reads TGTGCCAGCAGCCAAGCCCGGGAAGGTTCACCCCTCCACTTT.

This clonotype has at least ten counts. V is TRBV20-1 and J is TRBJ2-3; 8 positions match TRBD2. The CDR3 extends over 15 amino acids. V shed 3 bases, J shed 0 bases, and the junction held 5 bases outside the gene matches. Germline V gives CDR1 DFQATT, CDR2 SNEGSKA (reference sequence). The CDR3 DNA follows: TGCAGTGCTAGTACTAGCGGAGAGAGCACAGATACGCAGTATTTT. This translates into CSASTSGESTDTQYF.